This T cell receptor (beta chain) was found in a study of control samples from healthy donors and cancer patients. Germline assignment: CDR1 LGHDT and CDR2 YNNKEL (reference sequence). Trimming took 4 bases from V and 8 from J, leaving 11 bases between them. The CDR3 has 12 residues. The protocol was immunoSEQ multiplex PCR, while the TCRdb copy is restricted to in-frame clones and leaves out a portion. Of approximately 100,000 clones listed, approximately 90% are singletons. The chain joins TRBV3-1 (or the pseudogene TRBV3-2) to TRBJ1-2; TRBD1 is a possible D gene (5 bases). This receptor was obtained from a human donor in good health. The donor label of this sample is uncertain. The sequencing sample was made of blood. CDR3 in DNA: TGTGCCAGCAGCCGGGGCCGGGCCGGCTACACCTTC. As protein: CASSRGRAGYTF.